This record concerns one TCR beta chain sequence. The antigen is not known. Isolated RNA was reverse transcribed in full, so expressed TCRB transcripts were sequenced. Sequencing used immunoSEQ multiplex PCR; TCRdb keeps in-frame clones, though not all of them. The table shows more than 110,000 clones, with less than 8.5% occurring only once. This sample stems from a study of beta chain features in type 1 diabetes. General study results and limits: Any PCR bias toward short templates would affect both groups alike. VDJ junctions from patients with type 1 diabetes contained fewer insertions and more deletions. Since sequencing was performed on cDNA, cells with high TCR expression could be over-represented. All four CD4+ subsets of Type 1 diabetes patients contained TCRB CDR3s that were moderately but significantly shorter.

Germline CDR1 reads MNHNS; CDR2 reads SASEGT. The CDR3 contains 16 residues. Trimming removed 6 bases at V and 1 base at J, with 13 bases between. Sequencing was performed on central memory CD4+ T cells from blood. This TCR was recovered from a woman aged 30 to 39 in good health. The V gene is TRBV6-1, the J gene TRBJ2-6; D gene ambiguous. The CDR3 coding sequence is TGTGCCAGCAGGGAAAGAGTTAGTTCTGGGGCCAACGTCCTGACTTTC. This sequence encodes CASRERVSSGANVLTF.